The sequence of this T cell receptor (beta chain) was determined in a study of blood T cell repertoires in COVID-19. The overall study: PBMCs, B-cell-depleted T cells, or T cells were the source of the cDNA or gDNA that made up the material.

Generated by immunoSEQ multiplex PCR, the TCRdb table keeps only in-frame clones and is missing some. The sample shows approximately 260,000 clones, about 85% of them seen only once. Sequencing input: peripheral blood. This clonotype was sampled from a man aged 55 to 70 who had recovered from COVID-19.

The CDR3 loop reads CASSQDLAGATDTQYF. CDR3 DNA sequence: TGTGCCAGCAGCCAAGATCTAGCGGGGGCCACAGATACGCAGTATTTT. The chain joins TRBV14 to TRBJ2-3, with TRBD2 identical over 10 bases. The V gene's germline CDR1 is SGHDN and CDR2 FVKESK. V dropped 0 bases and J dropped 2; count of bases not matched to a gene: 2. The CDR3 contains 16 residues. Based on the CDR3 plus reference TRBV14 and TRBJ2-3, the full variable domain is EAGVTQFPSHSVIEKGQTVTLRCDPISGHDNLYWYRRVMGKEIKFLLHFVKESKQDESGMPNNRFLAERTGGTYSTLKVQPAELEDSGVYFCASSQDLAGATDTQYFGPGTRLTVL.